The clone carrying this T cell receptor (beta chain) was counted a single time. What it recognizes is unknown. Time point given: after dendritic cell vaccination, including at tumor progression/relapse. Up to about 2 ug genomic DNA was used for TCRB CDR3 amplification. The repertoire was sequenced with immunoSEQ multiplex PCR; TCRdb's copy has only in-frame clones and lacks some. The table lists 85,000 or so clones, roughly 85% of them singletons. The data stem from a study of glioma-infiltrating T cells after dendritic cell vaccination. General study results and limits: Higher TCR clonality did not directly relate to longer survival.

Trimming left V 7 bases short and J 2 bases short, with 12 bases between. The CDR3 is made up of 14 amino acids. In germline, CDR1 is SNHLY, CDR2 FYNNEI. The chain has TRBV2 and TRBJ1-5, with D tentatively TRBD1 (5 bases). Sequences were derived from blood, sampled after dendritic cell vaccination. The sequence came from a human donor with glioblastoma. The CDR3 DNA reads TGTGCCAGCATCCCGGACATGGGCAATCAGCCCCAGCATTTT. Protein sequence: CASIPDMGNQPQHF.